Below are 27 T cell receptor beta chains sequenced from a single sample in a study of T-cell reconstitution after alpha-beta-depleted transplantation in children. Unique molecular identifiers featured in how the TCRbeta library was prepared. TCRdb used MiXCR to reprocess the PCR reads, holding one entry per CDR3 protein. The sample consists of a few hundred thousand distinct CDR3 sequences, roughly 13% of them appearing once. Sequences were derived from PBMCs, mostly from graft donor cells, sampled 360 days after TCRalphabeta/CD19-depleted stem cell transplant. These receptors were taken from a male patient younger than 18 who had a stem cell transplant for acute myeloid leukemia, so the T cells may come from the graft donor.

The chain links TRBV12-5 to TRBJ2-1; 11 positions agree with TRBD1. This CDR3 is built from 20 residues. Germline-derived CDR1 and CDR2 are LGHNT and FRNRAP. The V segment lost 0 bases and the J segment 0 bases; nucleotides outside the gene matches: 10. The CDR3 DNA reads TGTGCTAGTGGTTTGGTACCCGTACAGGGGACAGGGGGCTCCTACAATGAGCAGTTCTTC. It specifies CASGLVPVQGTGGSYNEQFF. Complete variable domain (other parts from reference TRBV12-5 and TRBJ2-1): DARVTQTPRHKVTEMGQEVTMRCQPILGHNTVFWYRQTMMQGLELLAYFRNRAPLDDSGMPKDRFSAEMPDATLATLKIQPSEPRDSAVYFCASGLVPVQGTGGSYNEQFFGPGTRLTVL.

This rearrangement joins TRBV28 to TRBJ2-7, with D perhaps TRBD1 (6 bases). There are 14 residues in the CDR3. The V gene's germline CDR1 is MDHEN and CDR2 SYDVKM. V lost 7 bases and J lost 0, with 13 bases in between. CDR3 DNA: TGTGCCAGCAAGACCGGGACAAGCTCCTACGAGCAGTACTTC. It translates to CASKTGTSSYEQYF.

This clonotype came up many times. The chain has TRBV29-1 and TRBJ2-5; D possibly corresponds to TRBD2 (5 bases). This CDR3 has 15 amino acids. Germline V gives CDR1 SQVTM, CDR2 ANQGSEA. Trimming stripped 8 bases from V and 5 bases from J, with 24 bases between. The CDR3 DNA follows: TGCAGCTATATGAGGCCAGCGGCATTAGGGGAGACCCAGTACTTC. Protein: CSYMRPAALGETQYF.

V usage is TRBV20-1 and J usage is TRBJ2-2, with D unresolved. The germline CDR1 and CDR2 sequences are DFQATT and SNEGSKA (reference sequence). The V end lost 4 bases, the J end lost 3 bases, and 9 bases lay between the germline ends. The CDR3 extends over 13 amino acids. The CDR3 protein is CSAILRDTGELFF. CDR3 coding DNA: TGCAGTGCTATTCTAAGGGACACCGGGGAGCTGTTTTTT.

In this sample, this clonotype turned up many times. The genes are TRBV20-1 and TRBJ2-2; a weak D match, TRBD2 (6 bases). V lost 3 bases and J lost 2, with 10 bases in between. CDR3 length equals 14 residues. Per germline, CDR1 DFQATT and CDR2 SNEGSKA (reference sequence). The CDR3 nucleotides read TGCAGTGCTAGCCGGGACTTAAACACCGGGGAGCTGTTTTTT. Encoded protein: CSASRDLNTGELFF.

This clonotype has just a few counts. The rearrangement links TRBV15 to TRBJ2-3; no definite D call. V was clipped by 1 base and J by 2 bases, with 13 bases between them. This CDR3 has 16 amino acids. Germline CDR1 is LNHNV and CDR2 is YYDKDF (reference sequence). The CDR3 spells CATSRAPRIVTDTQYF. In DNA, the CDR3 is TGTGCCACCAGCAGAGCTCCACGGATCGTCACAGATACGCAGTATTTT.

V is TRBV5-1 and J is TRBJ2-7, with a possible D match to TRBD2 (5 bases). Trimming cost V 0 bases and J 0 bases, with 13 bases left between them. Per the germline V gene, CDR1 is SGHRS and CDR2 is YFSETQ. The length of the CDR3 is 16 residues. The chain's CDR3 is CASSLAGGRISYEQYF. CDR3 bases: TGCGCCAGCAGCTTGGCTGGCGGGCGGATCTCCTACGAGCAGTACTTC.

This clonotype turned up a few times. V usage is TRBV20-1 and J usage is TRBJ2-3; D may be TRBD2 (6 bases). The germline V gene has CDR1 DFQATT and CDR2 SNEGSKA (reference sequence). This CDR3 has 15 amino acids. The germline V and J ends were trimmed by 7 bases and 4 bases, with 21 bases remaining between them. CDR3 bases: TGCAGTGAAGCCGACGCGGGAAGAGGAGCAGATACGCAGTATTTT. The encoded protein is CSEADAGRGADTQYF.

This clonotype has at least ten counts. The V call is TRBV20-1, the J call TRBJ2-1, with a tentative D call TRBD2 (5 bases). Trimming removed 6 bases from V and 7 bases from J, with 19 bases in between. The length of the CDR3 is 14 residues. Germline V gene lookup returns CDR1 DFQATT and CDR2 SNEGSKA (reference sequence). The DNA for the CDR3 is TGCAGTGCCATCCGACCAGCGGAAGGGAATGAGCAGTTCTTC. This gives the protein CSAIRPAEGNEQFF.

This clonotype has ten or more counts. The chain uses TRBV5-4 and TRBJ2-1; 12 bases fit TRBD1. The V gene end was trimmed by 0 bases and the J gene end by 0 bases; junction bases not matched to a gene: 7. The CDR3 spans 19 residues. Germline assignment: CDR1 SGHNT and CDR2 YYREEE (reference sequence). The CDR3 coding sequence is TGTGCCAGCAGCTTGGGGGGACAGGGGGCTCAGATCTCCTACAATGAGCAGTTCTTC. Protein product: CASSLGGQGAQISYNEQFF.

This clonotype has at least ten counts. The CDR3 DNA reads as TGTGCCAGCAGCCAGCGGGAGACAGATACGCAGTATTTT. This gives the protein CASSQRETDTQYF. V is TRBV3-1 and J is TRBJ2-3; 7 bases match TRBD2. The CDR3 covers 13 residues. The junction had 0 bases not matched to a gene; V was cut back by 3 bases and J by 3 bases. Germline CDR1 is LGHDT and CDR2 is YNNKEL (reference sequence).

In this sample, this clonotype turned up a few times. This chain links TRBV28 with TRBJ1-5; D might be TRBD1 (5 bases). Germline loops: CDR1 MDHEN, CDR2 SYDVKM. The V end was cut by 2 bases, the J end by 10 bases, with 18 bases between. The CDR3 runs 15 residues. This CDR3 reads CASSLEGETALPQHF. CDR3 coding DNA: TGTGCCAGCAGTTTAGAAGGGGAGACGGCGTTACCCCAGCATTTT.

This clonotype was seen a handful of times. The V call is TRBV11-2, the J call TRBJ2-1, with D perhaps TRBD1 or TRBD2 (11 bases each). The CDR3 has 16 amino acids. V shed 4 bases and J shed 9 bases, with 22 bases lying between them. Germline V CDR1 and CDR2: SGHAT, FQNNGV. CDR3 residues: CASSYPTSGTGGEQFF. In DNA, the CDR3 is TGTGCCAGCAGCTATCCGACTAGCGGGACAGGGGGTGAGCAGTTCTTC.

This clonotype was found many times. The J gene is TRBJ2-3, the V gene TRBV12-3 or TRBV12-4; tentatively, D is TRBD1 (5 bases). The CDR3 covers 13 residues. The V gene lost 5 bases and the J gene lost 9 bases, with 15 bases spanning the gap. Here the CDR3 reads CASSRVGPQTQYF. CDR3 nucleotide sequence: TGTGCCAGCAGTCGGGTGGGGCCGCAAACGCAGTATTTT.

This clonotype was counted only a few times. The chain links TRBV10-3 to TRBJ2-1; 11 bases align to TRBD2. Germline V lookup: CDR1 ENHRY, CDR2 SYGVKD. V shed 6 bases and J 14 bases; nucleotides not matched to a gene: 27. CDR3 length: 19 residues. The DNA of the CDR3 is TGTGCCATCAGAACAAACAGCCAAGGGCCGTCCCAGATACTAGCGGGAGAGTTCTTC. It codes for CAIRTNSQGPSQILAGEFF.

V usage is TRBV5-4 and J usage is TRBJ2-1; D unresolved. CDR1 and CDR2 (germline): SGHNT, YYREEE (reference sequence). The CDR3 loop spans 15 amino acids. Trimming took off 6 bases at V and 5 bases at J, with 18 bases between the two ends. CDR3 amino acids: CASTHRVRSNNEQFF. The CDR3 region has the DNA TGTGCCAGCACCCATAGAGTGCGAAGTAACAATGAGCAGTTCTTC. Full variable domain (missing parts from reference TRBV5-4 and TRBJ2-1): ETGVTQSPTHLIKTRGQQVTLRCSSQSGHNTVSWYQQALGQGPQFIFQYYREEENGRGNFPPRFSGLQFPNYSSELNVNALELDDSALYLCASTHRVRSNNEQFFGPGTRLTVL.

This chain links TRBV7-9 with TRBJ2-3; TRBD1 is a possible D gene (5 bases). This CDR3 spans 16 amino acids. Between the trimmed V and J ends, which lost 2 bases and 0 bases, there was a span of 12 bases. Germline CDR1 and CDR2: SEHNR and FQNEAQ (reference sequence). The CDR3 region has the DNA TGTGCCAGCAGCTTACTGGACATAACTAGCACAGATACGCAGTATTTT. Translation: CASSLLDITSTDTQYF.

This clonotype occurred a few times. The V call is TRBV7-9, the J call TRBJ1-5; D is perhaps TRBD1 (5 bases). The CDR3 length is 17 residues. Germline V CDR1 and CDR2: SEHNR, FQNEAQ (reference sequence). Deletions cut 5 bases from V and 1 base from J, with 18 bases between. CDR3 protein: CASSEGGQRGSNQPQHF. CDR3 DNA sequence: TGTGCCAGCAGCGAAGGAGGGCAAAGGGGAAGCAATCAGCCCCAGCATTTT.

This clonotype came up many times. The chain links TRBV12-3 or TRBV12-4 to TRBJ2-7; D may match TRBD1 or TRBD2 (5 bases each). V dropped 6 bases and J dropped 2 bases, with 11 bases sitting between them. The CDR3 contains 13 residues. The CDR3 bases are TGTGCCAGCAGCTCCGGGACCACCTACGAGCAGTACTTC. It is translated as CASSSGTTYEQYF.

This clonotype was observed at least ten times. V gene TRBV7-9 combines with J gene TRBJ2-5, with D tentatively TRBD2 (6 bases). Trimming left V 5 bases short and J 7 bases short, with 20 bases between. Germline assignment: CDR1 SEHNR and CDR2 FQNEAQ (reference sequence). This CDR3 is built from 15 residues. CDR3 in DNA: TGTGCCAGCAGCCCCGCCCCGGGAGAGGAAGGGACCCAGTACTTC. Translated, it gives CASSPAPGEEGTQYF.

This clonotype was detected only a few times. This chain joins TRBV7-9 and TRBJ2-7; possibly TRBD2 for D (5 bases). Trimming shortened V by 3 bases and J by 3 bases, and 21 bases separated the two germline ends. The CDR3 length is 17 residues. Germline CDR1 is SEHNR and CDR2 is FQNEAQ (reference sequence). The CDR3 coding sequence is TGTGCCAGCAGCTTCTCTTTTCCGGGATTAATGATCTACGAGCAGTACTTC. As protein: CASSFSFPGLMIYEQYF.

V gene TRBV15 combines with J gene TRBJ1-1; D gene uncertain. CDR3 size: 15 residues. V was shortened by 0 bases and J by 2 bases, with 10 bases between the two germline ends. Germline CDR1 LNHNV, CDR2 YYDKDF (reference sequence). CDR3 coding DNA: TGTGCCACCAGCAGAGATAAGTACCCCAACACTGAAGCTTTCTTT. This encodes CATSRDKYPNTEAFF. Full variable domain (remainder filled in from reference TRBV15 and TRBJ1-1): DAMVIQNPRYQVTQFGKPVTLSCSQTLNHNVMYWYQQKSSQAPKLLFHYYDKDFNNEADTPDNFQSRRPNTSFCFLDIRSPGLGDTAMYLCATSRDKYPNTEAFFGQGTRLTVV.

This clonotype appeared a few times. The chain links TRBV24-1 to TRBJ2-1; TRBD2 matches at 10 bases. This CDR3 region has 16 residues. Losses at the gene ends were 3 bases for V and 4 bases for J; bases not matched to a gene: 5. Per the germline V gene, CDR1 is KGHDR and CDR2 is SFDVKD. CDR3 region: CATSDRSGRFYNEQFF. Written as DNA, the CDR3 is TGTGCCACCAGTGATCGTAGCGGGAGGTTTTACAATGAGCAGTTCTTC.

The chain combines TRBV7-2 with TRBJ1-5, with TRBD1 as a possible D gene (5 bases). V was shortened by 0 bases and J by 8 bases, with 14 bases between the two germline ends. CDR3 size: 15 residues. Germline V gene sequence: CDR1 SGHTA, CDR2 FQGNSA. Written as DNA, the CDR3 is TGTGCCAGCAGCTTAGCGGGGGGACGTGGGGAGCCCCAGCATTTT. This encodes CASSLAGGRGEPQHF.

This clonotype was observed a few times. The chain recombines TRBV20-1 with TRBJ2-2; 7 bases map to TRBD2. Per the germline V gene, CDR1 is DFQATT and CDR2 is SNEGSKA (reference sequence). This CDR3 contains 15 residues. Losses at the gene ends were 6 bases for V and 7 bases for J; bases not matched to a gene: 14. The CDR3 sequence is CSAVTRDYSNGELFF. CDR3 in DNA: TGCAGTGCGGTCACCCGGGACTACAGCAACGGGGAGCTGTTTTTT.

V gene TRBV9 combines with J gene TRBJ2-7; D is unclear. CDR3 length: 14 residues. Germline lookup yields CDR1 SGDLS and CDR2 YYNGEE. Trimming removed 4 bases from V and 2 bases from J, with 13 bases in between. The CDR3 here is CASSPGATPYEQYF. The CDR3 coding sequence is TGTGCCAGCAGCCCCGGAGCGACTCCCTACGAGCAGTACTTC.

There are many counts of this clonotype. The chain combines TRBV20-1 with TRBJ2-3, with TRBD2 identical over 9 bases. Germline V gene data show CDR1 as DFQATT and CDR2 as SNEGSKA (reference sequence). This CDR3 spans 16 amino acids. V lost 3 bases and J lost 5; bases outside the gene matches: 12. In nucleotides, the CDR3 is TGCAGTGCTAGGAAGGGCGGCGGGAGGGCCGGAGATACGCAGTATTTT. Its translation is CSARKGGGRAGDTQYF.